This T cell receptor beta chain was identified during a study of blood T cell repertoires in COVID-19. In the study overall: Samples came from the United States, Italy and Spain, spanning acute and convalescent COVID-19. Sources were T cells, B-cell-depleted T cells, or PBMCs; the material itself was cDNA or gDNA.

Study processing details: Amplification of reference gene primers provided the estimated nucleated cell counts. Profiled with immunoSEQ multiplex PCR; TCRdb holds only in-frame clones, not every one. That table is the source of V, J and clone size, and D and trimming were worked out from the DNA. The repertoire holds under 45,000 clones, just under 85% seen once, with more than 20% in the top ten. The sample was peripheral blood. The TCR was taken from a human donor with acute or convalescent COVID-19. The donor label of this sample is uncertain.

In DNA form, the CDR3 reads TGTGCCAGCAGCCGAGCGGGGGCCTACACAGATACGCAGTATTTT. This gives the protein CASSRAGAYTDTQYF. The rearrangement joins TRBV7-3 to TRBJ2-3; 8 positions match TRBD2. The germline V gene encodes CDR1 SGHTA and CDR2 FQGTGA. This CDR3 region has 15 residues. V gave up 5 bases and J gave up 2 bases; unmatched junction bases: 6.